This T cell receptor beta chain is from a study of neurological immune-mediated disorders. One entry per CDR3 protein results from TCRdb running MiXCR on the 5' RACE reads. This sample carries 26,000 or so distinct CDR3 sequences, approximately 6.6% of them seen once, and the ten largest clones take around 8.3%. Trimming cost V 6 bases and J 9 bases, with 8 bases left between them. CDR1 MGHDK and CDR2 SYGVNS come from the germline V gene. The CDR3 totals 10 residues. This clonotype was counted ten times or more. This chain links TRBV25-1 with TRBJ2-5; D ambiguous. The sequenced sample consisted of PBMCs. The clonotype originates from a woman in her 50s in good health. This chain's CDR3 is CASRGPAQYF. The CDR3 DNA reads TGTGCCAGCAGAGGGCCGGCCCAGTACTTC.